The 23 T cell receptor beta chains below come from one sample, sequenced in a study of regulatory T cells. Findings of the study overall: In CD3G-deficient patients, conventional CD4+ T cells were enriched for hydrophobic CDR3 residues at positions 6 and 7.

Antigens for these TCRs are unknown. Primers: 52 TRBV forward and 13 TRBJ reverse. Libraries were prepared by immunoSEQ multiplex PCR; TCRdb keeps only in-frame clonotypes and omits some of them. The data show 32,000 or so clones, with just under 95% seen just once and roughly 1.6% held by the top ten. The sequencing input was conventional CD4+ T cells sorted from blood. All receptors derive from a person aged 18 to 30 with CD3G deficiency.

The chain recombines TRBV19 with TRBJ1-1; TRBD1 aligns across 8 bases. The CDR3 loop spans 14 amino acids. CDR1 is LNHDA and CDR2 is SQIVND in the germline V gene (reference sequence). Trimming cost V 8 bases and J 6 bases; bases outside gene matches: 11. The CDR3 coding sequence is TGTGCCAGTCGTGCAGGGGGCAGATCGGCTGAAGCTTTCTTT. It encodes CASRAGGRSAEAFF.

The chain carries TRBV28 and TRBJ2-7, with D unclear. Between the trimmed V and J ends, which lost 1 base and 5 bases, there was a span of 12 bases. The CDR3 extends over 14 amino acids. Germline V lookup: CDR1 MDHEN, CDR2 SYDVKM. Here the CDR3 DNA reads TGTGCCAGCAGTTTATCACAAACCAGGAACGAGCAGTACTTC. It yields the protein CASSLSQTRNEQYF.

This chain links TRBV28 with TRBJ1-1; no definite D call. Germline V gene lookup returns CDR1 MDHEN and CDR2 SYDVKM. This CDR3 comprises 13 residues. Trimming removed 6 bases from V and 4 bases from J, with 12 bases in between. The CDR3 loop reads CASRITRITEAFF. CDR3 bases: TGTGCCAGCAGGATTACTAGGATCACTGAAGCTTTCTTT.

The genes are TRBV13 and TRBJ1-2; the D is unclear. CDR1 and CDR2 (germline): PRHDT, FYEKMQ (reference sequence). V was pared by 5 bases and J by 6 bases, with 16 bases between. The CDR3 contains 14 residues. The CDR3 sequence is CASSLPERVNGYTF. CDR3 nucleotides: TGTGCCAGCAGCCTACCCGAGAGGGTGAATGGCTACACCTTC. Supplemented by reference TRBV13 and TRBJ1-2, the full variable domain reads AAGVIQSPRHLIKEKRETATLKCYPIPRHDTVYWYQQGPGQDPQFLISFYEKMQSDKGSIPDRFSAQQFSDYHSELNMSSLELGDSALYFCASSLPERVNGYTFGSGTRLTVV.

The chain is built from TRBV6-1 and TRBJ2-1; 12 positions match TRBD2. CDR1 MNHNS and CDR2 SASEGT come from the germline V gene. After removal of 4 bases from V and 9 bases from J, the junction contained 10 bases not matched to a gene. CDR3 length: 16 amino acids. This CDR3 reads CASSVRLAGGQGEQFF. The CDR3, as DNA: TGTGCCAGCAGTGTACGGCTAGCGGGGGGGCAGGGTGAGCAGTTCTTC.

Here the CDR3 DNA reads TGTGCCAGCCTGCGGCGACTCTCTGGAAACACCATATATTTT. It is translated as CASLRRLSGNTIYF. This sequence joins TRBV5-8 and TRBJ1-3; D is ambiguous. Per germline, CDR1 SGHTS and CDR2 YDEGEE. Trimming removed 7 bases at V and 0 bases at J, with 11 bases between. The CDR3 is 14 amino acids.

J is TRBJ1-4 and V is TRBV12-5; D may be TRBD1 (5 bases). Germline loops: CDR1 LGHNT, CDR2 FRNRAP. The CDR3 runs 13 residues. Trimming took off 5 bases at V and 5 bases at J, with 9 bases between the two ends. The CDR3 region is CASGVGANEKLFF. CDR3 nucleotides: TGTGCTAGTGGTGTCGGGGCGAATGAAAAACTGTTTTTT.

In DNA, the CDR3 is TGTGCCAGCAGTGAAAGGGATCTCTACGAGCAGTACTTC. Amino acid sequence: CASSERDLYEQYF. The genes are TRBV6-1 and TRBJ2-7; unclear D gene. The germline V gene has CDR1 MNHNS and CDR2 SASEGT. Trimming shortened V by 2 bases and J by 3 bases, and 8 bases separated the two germline ends. This CDR3 has 13 residues.

The V and J genes are TRBV6-1 and TRBJ2-6; D is unclear. Looked up from germline, CDR1 is MNHNS and CDR2 is SASEGT. The CDR3 is made up of 15 amino acids. V lost 6 bases, J lost 0 bases, and 9 bases lay in between. The CDR3 nucleotides read TGTGCCAGCAGGGACGGTAGCTCTGGGGCCAACGTCCTGACTTTC. Protein product: CASRDGSSGANVLTF.

The rearrangement uses TRBV7-6 and TRBJ2-1; unclear D gene. The V and J ends lost 5 bases and 9 bases respectively, with 14 bases between them. There are 13 residues in the CDR3. Germline CDR1 and CDR2: SGHVS and FNYEAQ. Here the CDR3 reads CASSLSRRGEQFF. Written as DNA, the CDR3 is TGTGCCAGCAGCCTGTCTCGACGTGGTGAGCAGTTCTTC.

The gene calls are TRBV7-9 and TRBJ2-5; 7 bases fit TRBD1. CDR1 and CDR2 (germline): SEHNR, FQNEAQ (reference sequence). The CDR3 covers 15 residues. With V trimmed by 1 base and J by 2 bases, 4 bases remained unmatched. Here the CDR3 DNA reads TGTGCCAGCAGCTTAGGGGACAGAAATCAAGAGACCCAGTACTTC. Protein sequence: CASSLGDRNQETQYF.

The genes are TRBV12-1 and TRBJ2-5; the table's D gene call, TRBD1, was not cross checked with the DNA. TRBV12-1 is a listed pseudogene. The CDR3 has 15 residues. The DNA of the CDR3 is TGTGCCAGCAGCCATAACAGGGTCGCCGAAGAGACCCAGTACTTC. Protein sequence: CASSHNRVAEETQYF.

The chain employs TRBV4-2 and TRBJ2-2; tentative D call: TRBD2 (6 bases). From germline, CDR1 is LGHNA and CDR2 YNFKEQ. The CDR3 sequence is 17 residues long. The V end lost 1 base, the J end lost 4 bases, and 16 bases lay between the germline ends. The CDR3 reads CASSQAGVGLSTGELFF. The CDR3 nucleotides read TGTGCCAGCAGCCAAGCGGGAGTAGGGCTGTCCACCGGGGAGCTGTTTTTT.

The chain employs TRBV28 and TRBJ2-7, with D maybe TRBD2 (5 bases). Germline V gene lookup returns CDR1 MDHEN and CDR2 SYDVKM. Trimming cost V 6 bases and J 8 bases, with 14 bases left between them. This CDR3 contains 12 residues. The CDR3 sequence is CASSSGLAQQYF. In DNA, the CDR3 is TGTGCCAGCAGCTCCGGACTTGCCCAGCAGTACTTC.

This sequence joins TRBV5-1 and TRBJ2-5; D is unresolved. The last part of the DNA fits TRBJ2-7 better; the J call may be wrong. Germline CDR1 reads SGHRS; CDR2 reads YFSETQ. The CDR3 runs to 11 residues. For the CDR3, the DNA is TGCGCCAGCAGCTTGGAGTACGAGCAGTACTTC. Encoded protein: CASSLEYEQYF.

V gene TRBV5-1 combines with J gene TRBJ2-6; no reliable D call. V lost 0 bases and J lost 0, with 7 bases in between. The CDR3 consists of 16 residues. From germline, CDR1 is SGHRS and CDR2 YFSETQ. CDR3 DNA: TGCGCCAGCAGCTTGGAAGGGATCTCTGGGGCCAACGTCCTGACTTTC. It specifies CASSLEGISGANVLTF. Combining the CDR3 with reference TRBV5-1 and TRBJ2-6 gives the whole variable domain KAGVTQTPRYLIKTRGQQVTLSCSPISGHRSVSWYQQTPGQGLQFLFEYFSETQRNKGNFPGRFSGRQFSNSRSEMNVSTLELGDSALYLCASSLEGISGANVLTFGAGSRLTVL.

This chain connects TRBV5-1 to TRBJ1-5; maybe TRBD1 (6 bases). Trimming removed 4 bases from V and 9 bases from J, with 14 bases in between. Germline loops: CDR1 SGHRS, CDR2 YFSETQ. This CDR3 region has 13 residues. Here the CDR3 DNA reads TGCGCCAGCAGCCCGGACAGTCTTGGGCCCCAGCATTTT. It yields the protein CASSPDSLGPQHF.

This chain links TRBV7-8 with TRBJ1-1; weak D call: TRBD1 (5 bases). The germline V and J ends were trimmed by 2 bases and 1 base, with 11 bases remaining between them. This CDR3 comprises 15 residues. CDR1 is SGHVS, CDR2 FQNEAQ, per germline. CDR3 amino acids: CASSLRHQGNTEAFF. As DNA, the CDR3 is TGTGCCAGCAGCTTAAGGCACCAGGGGAACACTGAAGCTTTCTTT.

V and J are TRBV5-1 and TRBJ2-5; 14 bases agree with TRBD2. J was trimmed by 1 base and V by 4 bases; bases with no gene match: 3. The CDR3 runs to 16 residues. Germline V gives CDR1 SGHRS, CDR2 YFSETQ. The CDR3, as DNA: TGCGCCAGCAGCCGAGGACTAGCGGGAGGCCAAGAGACCCAGTACTTC. Its protein is CASSRGLAGGQETQYF.

The V and J genes are TRBV6-1 and TRBJ1-1; TRBD1 aligns across 8 bases. V was clipped by 4 bases and J by 3 bases; unmatched bases: 1. Germline V lookup: CDR1 MNHNS, CDR2 SASEGT. The length of the CDR3 is 13 residues. The CDR3 sequence is CASSGQGHTEAFF. In DNA, the CDR3 is TGTGCCAGCAGTGGACAGGGGCACACTGAAGCTTTCTTT.

The V call is TRBV28, the J call TRBJ1-4, with a tentative D call TRBD1 (6 bases). Trimming took 5 bases from V and 0 from J, leaving 13 bases between them. Per germline, CDR1 MDHEN and CDR2 SYDVKM. This CDR3 spans 16 amino acids. CDR3 nucleotide sequence: TGTGCCAGCAGTCCCTTGGGACAAGCAACTAATGAAAAACTGTTTTTT. Amino acids: CASSPLGQATNEKLFF.

The chain couples TRBV7-8 to TRBJ2-7; D may be TRBD1 or TRBD2 (6 bases each). V lost 0 bases to trimming and J lost 6 bases, with 12 bases between them. The CDR3 is made up of 14 amino acids. The germline V gene encodes CDR1 SGHVS and CDR2 FQNEAQ. CDR3 coding DNA: TGTGCCAGCAGCTTAGCGGGGGCGGGGTTCGAGCAGTACTTC. The encoded protein is CASSLAGAGFEQYF.

This clone occurred a few times. Here the CDR3 DNA reads TGTGCCAGCAGTTTCACAGGACCCTATGGCTACACCTTC. This codes for CASSFTGPYGYTF. The chain has TRBV2 and TRBJ1-2; D may be TRBD1 (5 bases). Germline lookup yields CDR1 SNHLY and CDR2 FYNNEI. This CDR3 region has 13 residues. Trimming removed 5 bases from V and 4 bases from J, with 11 bases in between.